A selection of T cell receptor beta chains follows, all from one sample in a study of cytomegalovirus exposure and HLA in healthy donors. The assay was immunoSEQ multiplex PCR, and TCRdb's table has in-frame clones only and misses some. The sample carries some 210,000 clones, approximately 80% recorded once. The sequencing sample was made of PBMCs. Receptor source: a male donor in good health and CMV-seronegative. Each CDR3 is given with its conserved first and last residue. Fields, in order: D gene, clone size, J gene, V gene, CDR3 protein, CDR3 DNA. The D gene is left open where the match is weak. For some rows the clone size is stated as once, few or many, or as a class when expanded; others skip it.

d_call: TRBD1
clone_size: -
j_call: TRBJ1-1
v_call: TRBV7-9
cdr3_aa: CSSSFPSRGHLPNTEAFF
cdr3_nt: TGTTCCAGCAGCTTCCCAAGCAGGGGGCATCTCCCGAACACTGAAGCTTTCTTT

d_call: -
clone_size: -
j_call: TRBJ2-2
v_call: TRBV28
cdr3_aa: CATTGNTGELFF
cdr3_nt: TGTGCCACCACAGGAAACACCGGGGAGCTGTTTTTT

d_call: -
clone_size: once
j_call: TRBJ2-5
v_call: TRBV19
cdr3_aa: CASSIALNRGGIQETQYF
cdr3_nt: TGTGCCAGTAGTATAGCCCTCAACAGGGGAGGCATCCAAGAGACCCAGTACTTC

d_call: -
clone_size: -
j_call: TRBJ2-6
v_call: TRBV27
cdr3_aa: CASSPLTGPTANVLTF
cdr3_nt: TGTGCCAGCAGTCCTCTTACAGGCCCCACCGCCAACGTCCTGACTTTC

d_call: TRBD1
clone_size: few
j_call: TRBJ1-1
v_call: TRBV28
cdr3_aa: CASSTPTGQGTEAFF
cdr3_nt: TGTGCCAGCAGTACGCCGACAGGGCAGGGCACTGAAGCTTTCTTT

d_call: -
clone_size: -
j_call: TRBJ2-3
v_call: TRBV9
cdr3_aa: CASSGTGMTSRRTDTQYF
cdr3_nt: TGTGCCAGCAGCGGGACAGGGATGACTAGCCGACGCACAGATACGCAGTATTTT

d_call: -
clone_size: -
j_call: TRBJ2-7
v_call: TRBV29-1
cdr3_aa: CSVGAGERVKEQYF
cdr3_nt: TGCAGCGTTGGGGCAGGGGAACGAGTTAAAGAGCAGTACTTC

d_call: TRBD1
clone_size: -
j_call: TRBJ2-7
v_call: TRBV6-5
cdr3_aa: CASSYSGQIYEQYF
cdr3_nt: TGTGCCAGCAGTTACTCGGGACAGATCTACGAGCAGTACTTC

d_call: TRBD1
clone_size: -
j_call: TRBJ2-7
v_call: TRBV7-9
cdr3_aa: CASSSPPGRRGRLYEQYF
cdr3_nt: TGTGCCAGCAGCTCCCCCCCCGGCCGCAGGGGGCGGTTATACGAGCAGTACTTC

d_call: TRBD1
clone_size: -
j_call: TRBJ2-1
v_call: TRBV12-5
cdr3_aa: CASGLGQGAYEQFF
cdr3_nt: TGTGCTAGTGGTTTGGGGCAGGGGGCCTATGAGCAGTTCTTC